This TCR beta chain was sequenced during a study of cytomegalovirus exposure and HLA in healthy donors. Whole-study findings and limits: In a later analysis, V- and J-gene trimming of beta chains associated with a DCLRE1C missense variant, replicated independently. A likely sequencing artifact accounted for one observed cluster of highly shared sequence variants.

About this clone: The antigen remains unidentified.

The CDR3 is 15 amino acids. Between the trimmed V and J ends, which lost 7 bases and 0 bases, there was a span of 14 bases. Looked up from germline, CDR1 is SNHLY and CDR2 is FYNNEI. The PCR ran on 60 Vbeta and 13 Jbeta primers. The table came from immunoSEQ multiplex PCR; TCRdb's copy has only in-frame clones and leaves some out. The sample has roughly 130,000 clones, 60% to 85% seen once. The specimen was PBMCs. This clonotype originated in a human donor in good health. The chain links TRBV2 to TRBJ2-3; maybe TRBD1 (6 bases). The CDR3 loop reads CASTLDRRSTDTQYF. CDR3 DNA: TGTGCCAGCACCCTGGACAGACGTAGCACAGATACGCAGTATTTT.